This TCR beta chain was recorded in a study of monozygotic twins with inflammatory bowel disease. Notes on the study in general: Whereas healthy co-twins had higher TCRbeta diversity (inverse Simpson), IBD patients had lower diversity. Among patients, repertoires may have gained variability from differing immunosuppressive treatments.

Germline V gives CDR1 MNHEY, CDR2 SVGAGI. This CDR3 region has 17 residues. With respect to this clonotype: The antigen remains undetermined.

From its re-call of the 5' RACE reads, TCRdb lists each CDR3 protein once, without DNA. This repertoire includes some 300,000 distinct CDR3 sequences. This TCR was sampled from a human donor with ulcerative colitis or Crohn's disease, or a healthy co-twin of an affected twin (not recorded which). Input material: blood. This chain joins TRBV6-5 and TRBJ2-7; with no DNA, the TCRdb D assignment of TRBD1 cannot be verified. The CDR3: CASSYPPWTGNSYEQYF.